These 5 T cell receptor beta chains were sequenced from one sample in a study of cytomegalovirus exposure and HLA in healthy donors. The PCR had 60 Vbeta and 13 Jbeta primers. Assay used: immunoSEQ multiplex PCR; TCRdb lists only in-frame clones, some missing. The table lists 95,000 to 100,000 clones, 76% of them singletons, with 1.5% to 2% in the top ten. The sample was PBMCs. Receptors originate from a man aged 40-49 years in good health and CMV-seronegative.

This clone showed up just once. V usage is TRBV7-9 and J usage is TRBJ2-7; D possibly corresponds to TRBD1 (5 bases). This CDR3 is 14 amino acids long. V shed 1 base and J shed 3 bases, with 10 bases lying between them. CDR1 and CDR2 (germline): SEHNR, FQNEAQ (reference sequence). The CDR3: CASSLETGRYEQYF. Written as DNA, the CDR3 is TGTGCCAGCAGCTTAGAAACAGGACGCTACGAGCAGTACTTC.

In this sample, this clone turned up a few times. This sequence joins TRBV7-9 and TRBJ2-2; TRBD2 matches at 10 bases. The trim removed 3 bases at V and 4 bases at J, leaving 2 bases unmatched. This CDR3 spans 15 amino acids. Germline CDR1 is SEHNR and CDR2 is FQNEAQ (reference sequence). CDR3 coding DNA: TGTGCCAGCAGCTTTAGCGGGAGGCCCACCGGGGAGCTGTTTTTT. It translates to CASSFSGRPTGELFF.

A few counts support this clone. This chain connects TRBV15 to TRBJ1-1, with D unresolved. The CDR3 totals 13 residues. Germline loops: CDR1 LNHNV, CDR2 YYDKDF (reference sequence). Trimming removed 0 bases at V and 4 bases at J, with 6 bases between. CDR3 sequence: CATSRDRGTEAFF. The CDR3 coding sequence is TGTGCCACCAGCAGAGATCGGGGCACTGAAGCTTTCTTT.

The chain is built from TRBV4-3 and TRBJ2-5; maybe TRBD2 (5 bases). This CDR3 has 12 amino acids. Trimming stripped 3 bases from V and 5 bases from J, with 7 bases between. CDR1 is LGHNA, CDR2 YSLEER, per germline. CDR3 bases: TGCGCCAGCAGCCAGGAGCGGGAGACCCAGTACTTC. Protein product: CASSQERETQYF.

The chain carries TRBV4-1 and TRBJ1-2; 9 positions agree with TRBD1. Germline CDR1 and CDR2: MGHRA and YSYEKL. The CDR3 length is 17 residues. Germline trimming cut 4 bases from V and 3 bases from J; bases unmatched to any gene: 12. CDR3 DNA sequence: TGCGCCAGCAGCCCAATCCGGGACAGGGACAAGTACTATGGCTACACCTTC. It translates to CASSPIRDRDKYYGYTF.